This T cell receptor beta chain derives from a study of blood T cell repertoires in COVID-19 (TCRdb year 2020). For the wider study: Samples covering the acute and convalescent phases of COVID-19 were provided by collaborators in the United States, Italy and Spain. The repertoires were released in a freely available public database meant as a resource for research on the immune response to SARS-CoV-2. Samples came from the ongoing ImmuneRACE study (first 160 participants) plus 1,254 subjects from 6 global collaborators. Sample metadata almost always included a de-identified subject ID, COVID-19 status, age in years and sex. The prospective study material was composed of cDNA or gDNA derived from T cells, B-cell-depleted T cells, or PBMCs. Where available, HLA class I and class II types were obtained from metadata supplied by the sample provider rather than from assay-based typing. The dataset comprised deeply sampled blood TCRbeta repertoires from subjects exposed to, actively infected with, or recovered from COVID-19. Paper-wide results and their limitations: How much clinical and demographic metadata was included differed by source and by participant, and the metadata was provided uncurated.

Looking up the germline V gene yields CDR1 SNHLY and CDR2 FYNNEI. V and J are truncated by 6 bases and 6 bases respectively, leaving an intervening sequence of 9 bases. From the cysteine through the phenylalanine, the CDR3 covers 11 amino acids. Just CDR3 DNA is preserved here, 33 bases in frame from base 1. Participants in the prospective study were enrolled through a virtual design, were aged roughly 18 to 100 years, and lived in approximately 25 United States geographic areas. To assign participants to cohorts, the prospective study relied on clinical history that participants themselves reported in a screening survey and a study questionnaire. Recovered participants in ImmuneRACE Cohort 3 were defined by two consecutive negative NP/OP PCR tests, clearance by a healthcare professional, or resolution of symptoms. In the prospective study, mobile phlebotomists collected whole blood, serum and a nasopharyngeal or oropharyngeal swab from each participant. Over an approximately 2-month period, participants in the prospective study had the option of providing additional blood draws and questionnaires. Blood samples from the prospective study were shipped frozen or at room temperature prior to DNA extraction.

With respect to this clone: Its antigen is unknown. No qualities accompany the bases; no much larger clone lies one base away.

TCRbeta CDR3 regions were amplified from genomic DNA by means of the immunoSEQ Assay, a bias-controlled multiplex PCR. The authors' pipeline ran thus. Nucleated cell counts per sample were estimated from amplification of reference gene primers within the assay. Sequence reads were collapsed and filtered to measure the absolute abundance of every unique TCRbeta CDR3 rearrangement. For each sample, productive Simpson clonality was calculated by taking the square root of Simpson's diversity index across productive rearrangements. The immuneACCESS repertoire file appears here via TCRdb, limited to in-frame rearrangements. These files lack a portion of the clones; in checked studies, under half of the deficit traces to unresolved V genes, and the cause of the others is not known. V and J calls and clone size come straight from that table; D and trimming were deduced from the DNA. The sample data list under 450,000 clones, and roughly four fifths of these were observed just once. Less than 6% of the sample is taken by the ten largest.

The TCR was taken from a woman between 50 and 59 years old who had recovered from COVID-19. The V and J genes are TRBV2 and TRBJ2-7; no D gene is confidently identified. Specimen: PBMCs or T cells enriched from blood (not recorded which). The CDR3 reads CASSLGPEQYF. The DNA is as follows: TGTGCCAGCAGCCTTGGGCCCGAGCAGTACTTC.